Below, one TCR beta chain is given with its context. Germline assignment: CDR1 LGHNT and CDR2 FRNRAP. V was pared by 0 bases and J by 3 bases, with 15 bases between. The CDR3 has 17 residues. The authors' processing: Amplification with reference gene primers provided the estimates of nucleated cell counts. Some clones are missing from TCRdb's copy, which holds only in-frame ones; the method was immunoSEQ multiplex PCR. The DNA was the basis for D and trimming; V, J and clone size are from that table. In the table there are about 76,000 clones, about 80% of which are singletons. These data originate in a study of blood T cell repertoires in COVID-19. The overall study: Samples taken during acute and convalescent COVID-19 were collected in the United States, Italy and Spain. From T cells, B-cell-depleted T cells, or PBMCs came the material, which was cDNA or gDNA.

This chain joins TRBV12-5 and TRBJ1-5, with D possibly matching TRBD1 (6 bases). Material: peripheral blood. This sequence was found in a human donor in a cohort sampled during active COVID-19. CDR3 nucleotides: TGTGCTAGTGGTTTGGTACCGAGGGGGAAGGTCAATCAGCCCCAGCATTTT. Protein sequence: CASGLVPRGKVNQPQHF.